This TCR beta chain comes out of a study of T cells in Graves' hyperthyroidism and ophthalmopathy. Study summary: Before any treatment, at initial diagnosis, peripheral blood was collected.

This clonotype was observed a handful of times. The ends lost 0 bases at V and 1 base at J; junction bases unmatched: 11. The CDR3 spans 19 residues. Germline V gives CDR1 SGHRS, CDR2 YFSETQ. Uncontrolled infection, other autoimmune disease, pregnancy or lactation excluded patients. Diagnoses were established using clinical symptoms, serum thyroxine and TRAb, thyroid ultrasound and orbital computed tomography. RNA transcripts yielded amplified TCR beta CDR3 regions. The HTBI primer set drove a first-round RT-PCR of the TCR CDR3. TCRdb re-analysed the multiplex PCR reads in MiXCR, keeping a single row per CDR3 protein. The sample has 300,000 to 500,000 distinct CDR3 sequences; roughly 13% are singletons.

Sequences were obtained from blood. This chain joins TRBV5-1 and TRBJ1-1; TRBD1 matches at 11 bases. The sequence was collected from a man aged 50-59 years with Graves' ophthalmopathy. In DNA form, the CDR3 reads TGCGCCAGCAGCTTGGATGTGGGGGGACAGGGGGTATGGAACACTGAAGCTTTCTTT. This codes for CASSLDVGGQGVWNTEAFF.